This T cell receptor beta chain appears in the sequencing data of a study of shared clonotypes between healthy human individuals. The naive CD8 fraction comprised CD45RO-negative cells positively selected for CCR7 and excluded terminally differentiated effector memory CD45RA+ cells. Profiled with immunoSEQ multiplex PCR; TCRdb holds only in-frame clones, not every one. The sample contains some 800,000 clones, 85% to 95% of which appear only once. CDR3 size: 16 residues. Per germline, CDR1 SEHNR and CDR2 FQNEAQ (reference sequence). V dropped 2 bases and J dropped 8; count of bases not matched to a gene: 9.

What was sequenced was naive CD8+ T cells sorted from blood. The rearrangement uses TRBV7-9 and TRBJ2-1, with 10 nucleotides matching TRBD2. This receptor was identified in a man aged 30 to 45 in good health. The CDR3 region has the DNA TGTGCCAGCAGCTTAAGCGGGAGGGCGGGCAGTTATGAGCAGTTCTTC. Its protein product is CASSLSGRAGSYEQFF.